This TCR beta chain was profiled in a study of cytomegalovirus exposure and HLA in healthy donors. The primer mix had 60 Vbeta and 13 Jbeta primers. Profiling relied on immunoSEQ multiplex PCR, and the TCRdb table lists in-frame clones only, not all of them. The table has more than 130,000 clones, 78% seen once. Trimming cost V 1 base and J 5 bases, with 11 bases left between them. This CDR3 spans 14 amino acids. Germline lookup yields CDR1 SGHVS and CDR2 FNYEAQ. The clonotype comes from a male donor in good health and CMV-seronegative. Sequenced material: PBMCs. This sequence joins TRBV7-6 and TRBJ1-1; D is undetermined. In DNA, the CDR3 is TGTGCCAGCAGCTTAGACGGGAGTAATACTGAAGCTTTCTTT. The encoded protein is CASSLDGSNTEAFF.